This TCR beta chain is drawn from a study of identical twins. A universal primer binding site was introduced by template switching. The final cDNA contained unique molecular identifiers. One entry per CDR3 protein, called by TCRdb with MiXCR from the 5' RACE reads. The sample has 310,000 or so distinct CDR3 sequences, about 8.3% seen once. Germline V gives CDR1 LGHDT, CDR2 YNNKEL (reference sequence). This CDR3 has 13 amino acids. Trimming took off 3 bases at V and 2 bases at J, with 7 bases between the two ends. The donor group consisted entirely of healthy Caucasians. These data also formed part of another study, on yellow fever vaccine responses in identical twins.

V gene TRBV3-1 combines with J gene TRBJ1-2; the D is unclear. Material: memory (CD45RO+) T cells sorted from blood. The clonotype originates from a young woman in good health. Written as DNA, the CDR3 is TGTGCCAGCAGCCAGTTTCAAAACTATGGCTACACCTTC. Residues: CASSQFQNYGYTF.